This T cell receptor (beta chain) derives from a study of shared clonotypes between healthy human individuals. Study results and limitations: Sample collection involved blood only; tissue repertoires are likely different. Non-shared clonotypes were found to have lower generation probabilities than the clonotypes that were shared by all four of the sorted-subset donors.

Germline lookup yields CDR1 MDHEN and CDR2 SYDVKM. This CDR3 has 13 residues. With 4 bases removed from V and 8 bases from J, the gap between germline ends came to 9 bases. This clone showed up just once. Its antigen remains unidentified. Replicate PCRs run on sorted subsets employed approximately 200 ng DNA, tens of thousands of T cell genomes. Sequenced by immunoSEQ multiplex PCR; TCRdb stores in-frame clones only, minus some. Among over a million clones listed, 78% were seen once. Division of CD4+ cells produced a CD45RA+ naive subset and a CD45RA-negative memory subset. Material for sequencing was memory CD4+ T cells from PBMCs. The subset here: CD45RA-negative fraction. The receptor comes from a man between 18 and 29 years old in good health. Some clones in this sample may be carry-over from other donors' samples. The chain joins TRBV28 to TRBJ1-6, with D unresolved. The CDR3 region has the DNA TGTGCCAGCAGTTCCGGTGGGGATTCACCCCTCCACTTT. Protein product: CASSSGGDSPLHF.